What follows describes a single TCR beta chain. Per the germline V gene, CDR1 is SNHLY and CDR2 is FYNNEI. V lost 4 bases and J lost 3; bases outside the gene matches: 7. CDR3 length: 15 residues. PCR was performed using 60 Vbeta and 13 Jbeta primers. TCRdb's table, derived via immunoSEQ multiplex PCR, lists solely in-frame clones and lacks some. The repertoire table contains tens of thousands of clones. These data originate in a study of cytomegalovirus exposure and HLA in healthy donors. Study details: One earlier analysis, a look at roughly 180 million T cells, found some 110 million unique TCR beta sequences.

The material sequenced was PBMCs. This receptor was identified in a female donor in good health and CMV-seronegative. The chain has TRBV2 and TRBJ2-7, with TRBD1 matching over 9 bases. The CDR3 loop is CASSAGQGFRYEQYF. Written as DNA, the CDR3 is TGTGCCAGCAGTGCAGGACAGGGGTTCCGCTACGAGCAGTACTTC.